This entry lists 12 T cell receptor beta chains sequenced from one sample in a study of blood T cell repertoires in COVID-19. The repertoire was sequenced with immunoSEQ multiplex PCR; TCRdb's copy has only in-frame clones and lacks some. Of about 94,000 clones detected, around three quarters appear once; the ten largest clones hold less than 20%. Sequencing used peripheral blood. The receptors stem from a woman aged 80 or over with acute or convalescent COVID-19.

This clone was recorded only once. The chain recombines TRBV5-5 with TRBJ2-2; tentative D call: TRBD1 (5 bases). CDR3 size: 15 residues. The germline V gene has CDR1 SGHKS and CDR2 YYEKEE (reference sequence). The germline V and J ends were trimmed by 0 bases and 1 base, with 7 bases remaining between them. CDR3 sequence: CASSLATGNTGELFF. DNA for the CDR3: TGTGCCAGCAGCTTGGCCACAGGGAACACCGGGGAGCTGTTTTTT.

The chain employs TRBV18 and TRBJ1-2, with TRBD1 as a possible D gene (5 bases). Germline CDR1 is KGHSH and CDR2 is LQKENI. The V end was cut by 7 bases, the J end by 4 bases, with 16 bases between. This CDR3 spans 14 amino acids. In nucleotides, the CDR3 is TGTGCCAGCTTTCCCACAGCAGGGCCCTATGGCTACACCTTC. Residues: CASFPTAGPYGYTF. The complete variable domain, with remaining parts taken from reference TRBV18 and TRBJ1-2, reads NAGVMQNPRHLVRRRGQEARLRCSPMKGHSHVYWYRQLPEEGLKFMVYLQKENIIDESGMPKERFSAEFPKEGPSILRIQQVVRGDSAAYFCASFPTAGPYGYTFGSGTRLTVV.

The chain links TRBV11-1 to TRBJ2-1; 7 bases match TRBD2. The CDR3 is 15 residues long. Losses at the gene ends were 4 bases for V and 7 bases for J; bases not matched to a gene: 10. In germline, CDR1 is SGHAT, CDR2 FQDESV (reference sequence). DNA for the CDR3: TGTGCCAGCAGCTCTCCACTGCGGGAGAGGAATGAGCAGTTCTTC. Amino acids: CASSSPLRERNEQFF.

The V and J genes are TRBV18 and TRBJ1-2; weak D call: TRBD1 (6 bases). The germline gives CDR1 KGHSH, CDR2 LQKENI. The CDR3 totals 15 residues. With 3 bases removed from V and 0 bases from J, the gap between germline ends came to 11 bases. The CDR3, as DNA: TGTGCCAGCTCACCGTGGGGGGGCCCTAACTATGGCTACACCTTC. Its protein product is CASSPWGGPNYGYTF.

This clone was recorded once. The V and J genes are TRBV30 and TRBJ1-5; D gene unclear. The CDR3 is 15 amino acids. CDR1 and CDR2 (germline): GTSNPN, SVGIG (reference sequence). Trimming removed 0 bases at V and 0 bases at J, with 9 bases between. The CDR3 sequence: CAWSVDFRSNQPQHF. CDR3 bases: TGTGCCTGGAGTGTAGACTTCCGTAGCAATCAGCCCCAGCATTTT.

This chain connects TRBV15 to TRBJ2-7; 14 nucleotides match TRBD2. The V and J ends lost 3 bases and 7 bases, in that order; junction bases with no gene match: 8. Germline assignment: CDR1 LNHNV and CDR2 YYDKDF (reference sequence). This CDR3 comprises 16 residues. CDR3 DNA sequence: TGTGCCACCAGCAGGGCCGGGACTAGCGGGAGTGGTGAGCAGTACTTC. Protein product: CATSRAGTSGSGEQYF.

The gene calls are TRBV6-6 and TRBJ2-2, with D tentatively TRBD1 (6 bases). V dropped 5 bases and J dropped 0 bases, with 10 bases sitting between them. CDR3 length: 15 amino acids. Germline CDR1 and CDR2: MNHNY and SVGAGI (reference sequence). The CDR3 DNA sequence: TGTGCCAGCAGTCCGGGACACTCGAACACCGGGGAGCTGTTTTTT. As protein: CASSPGHSNTGELFF.

CDR3 in amino acids: CASSQLSRGEETQYF. CDR3 DNA: TGCGCCAGCAGCCAATTATCCAGGGGAGAAGAGACCCAGTACTTC. The V and J genes are TRBV4-1 and TRBJ2-5, with D maybe TRBD1 (6 bases). Germline V gene data show CDR1 as MGHRA and CDR2 as YSYEKL. The CDR3 length is 15 residues. V shed 2 bases and J shed 3 bases, with 13 bases lying between them.

The CDR3 loop reads CAWRRGGRETQYF. The DNA of the CDR3 is TGTGCCTGGAGAAGAGGAGGGCGAGAGACCCAGTACTTC. The chain uses TRBV30 and TRBJ2-5; perhaps TRBD2 as D (6 bases). Germline values: CDR1 GTSNPN, CDR2 SVGIG (reference sequence). The CDR3 sequence is 13 residues long. V was pared by 3 bases and J by 4 bases, with 12 bases between.

The rearrangement joins TRBV6-2 or TRBV6-3 to TRBJ2-3, with 9 bases matching TRBD1. Germline loops: CDR1 MNHEY, CDR2 SVGEGT. With V trimmed by 5 bases and J by 1 base, 10 bases remained unmatched. CDR3 length: 17 residues. In DNA form, the CDR3 reads TGTGCCAGCAGTAAATACAGGGGGCTTAGTGGCACAGATACGCAGTATTTT. It specifies CASSKYRGLSGTDTQYF.

The V call is TRBV18, the J call TRBJ1-1; 9 bases fit TRBD1. The J segment lost 4 bases and the V segment lost 0 bases, leaving 6 bases of the junction unmatched. The CDR3 has 16 residues. Germline CDR1 is KGHSH and CDR2 is LQKENI. The CDR3 nucleotides are TGTGCCAGCTCACCACCGTCGGGACAGGGAGGCACTGAAGCTTTCTTT. Translation gives CASSPPSGQGGTEAFF. The whole variable domain, remainder taken from reference TRBV18 and TRBJ1-1, is NAGVMQNPRHLVRRRGQEARLRCSPMKGHSHVYWYRQLPEEGLKFMVYLQKENIIDESGMPKERFSAEFPKEGPSILRIQQVVRGDSAAYFCASSPPSGQGGTEAFFGQGTRLTVV.

V and J are TRBV6-1 and TRBJ1-4, with D uncertain. The CDR3 has 14 residues. V dropped 0 bases and J dropped 8 bases, with 10 bases sitting between them. Germline values: CDR1 MNHNS, CDR2 SASEGT. CDR3 in DNA: TGTGCCAGCAGTGAAGCGGAGACTCGGGAAAAACTGTTTTTT. Translation: CASSEAETREKLFF.